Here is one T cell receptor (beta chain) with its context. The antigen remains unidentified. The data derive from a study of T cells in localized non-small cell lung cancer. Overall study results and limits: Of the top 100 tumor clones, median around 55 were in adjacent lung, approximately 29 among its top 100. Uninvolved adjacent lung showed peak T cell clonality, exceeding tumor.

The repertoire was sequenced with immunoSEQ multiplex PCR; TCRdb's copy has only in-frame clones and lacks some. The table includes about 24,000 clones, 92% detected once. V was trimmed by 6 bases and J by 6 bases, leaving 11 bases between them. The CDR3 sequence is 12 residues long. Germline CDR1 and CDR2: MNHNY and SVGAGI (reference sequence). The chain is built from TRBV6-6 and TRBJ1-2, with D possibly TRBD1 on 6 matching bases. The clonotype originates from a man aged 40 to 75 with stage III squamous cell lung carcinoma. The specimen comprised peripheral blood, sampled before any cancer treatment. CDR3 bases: TGTGCCAGCAGCGGGGGGCGGCATGGCTACACCTTC. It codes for CASSGGRHGYTF.